This T cell receptor beta chain is from a study of T cell responses to AZD1222 COVID-19 vaccine. Trimming removed 5 bases from V and 0 bases from J, with 14 bases in between. Per germline, CDR1 MGHDK and CDR2 SYGVNS. This CDR3 contains 16 residues. TCRdb's copy holds only in-frame clones and misses some; the assay was immunoSEQ multiplex PCR. The data contain under 110,000 clones, over 75% of them seen just once; the ten biggest clones take up roughly a tenth. The TCR originated in an adult who received the AZD1222 COVID-19 vaccine. The V and J genes are TRBV25-1 and TRBJ1-3, with a tentative D call TRBD1 (5 bases). The sample in question was peripheral blood, obtained 28 days after the second AZD1222 dose. CDR3 nucleotides: TGTGCCAGCAGTAGGCCGGGACCGAGCTCTGGAAACACCATATATTTT. Translation gives CASSRPGPSSGNTIYF. Supplemented by reference TRBV25-1 and TRBJ1-3, the full variable domain reads EADIYQTPRYLVIGTGKKITLECSQTMGHDKMYWYQQDPGMELHLIHYSYGVNSTEKGDLSSESTVSRIRTEHFPLTLESARPSHTSQYLCASSRPGPSSGNTIYFGEGSWLTVV.